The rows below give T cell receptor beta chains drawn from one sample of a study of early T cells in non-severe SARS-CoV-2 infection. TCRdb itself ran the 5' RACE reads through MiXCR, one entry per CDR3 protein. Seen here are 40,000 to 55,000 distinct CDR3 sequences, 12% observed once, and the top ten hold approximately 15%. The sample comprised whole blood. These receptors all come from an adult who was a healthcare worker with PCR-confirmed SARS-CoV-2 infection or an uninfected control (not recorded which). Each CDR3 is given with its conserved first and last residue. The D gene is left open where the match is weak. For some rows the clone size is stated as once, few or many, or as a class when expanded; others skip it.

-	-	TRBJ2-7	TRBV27	TGTGCCAGCAGTTTATCAGGCGACTACGAGCAGTACTTC	CASSLSGDYEQYF
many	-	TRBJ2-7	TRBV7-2	TGTGCCAGCAGCTCATTTCCCGACGGCTACGAGCAGTACTTC	CASSSFPDGYEQYF
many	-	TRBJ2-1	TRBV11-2	TGTGCCAGCAGCTTAGTCGCTAGCTCCTACAATGAGCAGTTCTTC	CASSLVASSYNEQFF
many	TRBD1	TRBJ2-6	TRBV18	TGTGCCAGCTCACCGACAGGGCCTACTACTTTCTCTGGGGCCAACGTCCTGACTTTC	CASSPTGPTTFSGANVLTF
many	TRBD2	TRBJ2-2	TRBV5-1	TGCGCCAGCACCCCCCCCGGGACTACCACCGGGGAGCTGTTTTTT	CASTPPGTTTGELFF
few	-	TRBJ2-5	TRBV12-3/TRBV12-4	TGTGCCAGCAGTTTACCTCCTTTAGGTCAGACCCAGTACTTC	CASSLPPLGQTQYF
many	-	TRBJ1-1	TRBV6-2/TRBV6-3	TGTGCCAGCAGTTACTCGACGGGAGGGGTGAACACTGAAGCTTTCTTT	CASSYSTGGVNTEAFF
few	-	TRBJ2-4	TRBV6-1	TGTGCCACCCGGGGGCTAGCGGCGAAAAACATTCAGTACTTC	CATRGLAAKNIQYF
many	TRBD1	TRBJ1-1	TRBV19	TGTGCCAGTAGCAAGGGACAGGCCAACACTGAAGCTTTCTTT	CASSKGQANTEAFF
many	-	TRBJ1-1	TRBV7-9	TGTGCCAGCAGCAGGGGGGACACTGAAGCTTTCTTT	CASSRGDTEAFF
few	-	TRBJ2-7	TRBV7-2	TGTGCCAGCAGCCCCCGAGGGACATCCCAAAAATACGAGCAGTACTTC	CASSPRGTSQKYEQYF
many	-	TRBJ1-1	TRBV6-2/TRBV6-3	TGTGCCAGCAGTTACAATCCACAGGGACACACTGAAGCTTTCTTT	CASSYNPQGHTEAFF
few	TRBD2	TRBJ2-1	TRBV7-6	TGTGCCAGCAGCTTAGCGATCGTGGGAGGGCCAATCAATTACAATGAGCAGTTCTTC	CASSLAIVGGPINYNEQFF
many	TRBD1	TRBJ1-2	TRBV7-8	TGTGCCAGCAGCTTAGGGACAGGGGGTACTAACTATGGCTACACCTTC	CASSLGTGGTNYGYTF
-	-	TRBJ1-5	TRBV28	TGTGCCAGCAGTTTTGGGAGGGGACAGCCCCAGCATTTT	CASSFGRGQPQHF
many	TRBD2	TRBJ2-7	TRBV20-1	TGCAGTGCTGCCCGACCTCTAGCGGGTTTTTCCTACGAGCAGTACTTC	CSAARPLAGFSYEQYF
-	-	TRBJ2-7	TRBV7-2	TGTGCCAGCAGCTTAGTGATGACCGCCGGGGAGCAGTACTTC	CASSLVMTAGEQYF
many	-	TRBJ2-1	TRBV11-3	TGTGCCAGCAGCCGGCGAGGCGGAGGTTCCTACAATGAGCAGTTCTTC	CASSRRGGGSYNEQFF
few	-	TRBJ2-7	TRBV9	TGTGCCAGCAGCCGGGATGAGCAGTACTTC	CASSRDEQYF
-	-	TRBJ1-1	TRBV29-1	TGCAGCGTCCACCAGGGGAAAGCTTTCTTT	CSVHQGKAFF
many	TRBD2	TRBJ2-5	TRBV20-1	TGCAGTGCTAGAAGCGGGGGGGCCTCAGGCGAGACCCAGTACTTC	CSARSGGASGETQYF
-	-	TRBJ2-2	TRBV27	TGTGCCAGCAGTTTAGGGTACGAGGCCCTTCAAGCCGGGGAGCTGTTTTTT	CASSLGYEALQAGELFF
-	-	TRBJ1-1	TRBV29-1	TGCAGCGTCCCGATGTCCGGAGGAGCTTTCTTT	CSVPMSGGAFF
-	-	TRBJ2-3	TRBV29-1	TGCAGCGCATCGGGAGAGAAGGAAACAGATACGCAGTATTTT	CSASGEKETDTQYF
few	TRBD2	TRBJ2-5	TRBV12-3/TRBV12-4	TGTGCCAGCAGTACTTCCCATTGGACTAGCGGTCCGACCCAGTACTTC	CASSTSHWTSGPTQYF
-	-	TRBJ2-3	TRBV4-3	TGCGCCAGCAGCCAAGATCTACTTTGGACCTCGGACACAGATACGCAGTATTTT	CASSQDLLWTSDTDTQYF
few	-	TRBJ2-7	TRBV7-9	TGTGCCAGCAGCTTGGAATCCGGGGCCGGCGAGCAGTACTTC	CASSLESGAGEQYF
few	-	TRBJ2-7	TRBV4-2	TGTGCCAGCAGCCAAGTCGGGCAGGGCTACGAGCAGTACTTC	CASSQVGQGYEQYF
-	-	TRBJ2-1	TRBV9	TGTGCCAGCAGCCCATTATCCCGGACAGCTATCTACAATGAGCAGTTCTTC	CASSPLSRTAIYNEQFF
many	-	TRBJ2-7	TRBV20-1	TGCAGTGCTAGAGGGGGGGTTGCCTGGGAGCAGTACTTC	CSARGGVAWEQYF
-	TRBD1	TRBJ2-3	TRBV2	TGTGCCAGCAGCGGACAGGGGGGATCAGATACGCAGTATTTT	CASSGQGGSDTQYF
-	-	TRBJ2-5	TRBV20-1	TGCAGTGCTAGAGATCCCGCGGGGGCTTCTGAGACCCAGTACTTC	CSARDPAGASETQYF
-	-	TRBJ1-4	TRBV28	TGTGCCAGCAAGGTTTGGTCGGGGGGCGTTGTCGGTGAAAAACTGTTTTTT	CASKVWSGGVVGEKLFF
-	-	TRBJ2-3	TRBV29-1	TGCAGCGCGGGGTCCACAGATACGCAGTATTTT	CSAGSTDTQYF
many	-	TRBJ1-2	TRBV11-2	TGTGCCAGCAGCTTATCTAAGGTTGGCTACACCTTC	CASSLSKVGYTF
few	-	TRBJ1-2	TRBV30	TGTGCCTGGACCCAAACCTCCTGGGGGACGTATGGCTACACCTTC	CAWTQTSWGTYGYTF
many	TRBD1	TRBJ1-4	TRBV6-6	TGTGCCAGCAGGCGCCGGGACAGGGCTGATGAAAAACTGTTTTTT	CASRRRDRADEKLFF
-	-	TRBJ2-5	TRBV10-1	TGCGCCAGCAGTGAGTCGACGGGGAAAGAGACCCAGTACTTC	CASSESTGKETQYF
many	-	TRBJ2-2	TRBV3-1	TGTGCCAGCAGCCAAGAGACGGCCTACACCGGGGAGCTGTTTTTT	CASSQETAYTGELFF
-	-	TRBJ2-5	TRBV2	TGTGCCAGCGGAGGATGGCCACTACAAGAGACCCAGTACTTC	CASGGWPLQETQYF
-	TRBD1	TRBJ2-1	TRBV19	TGTGCCAGTAGTATCCGGGACAGGGAGAGTAGTGAGCAGTTCTTC	CASSIRDRESSEQFF
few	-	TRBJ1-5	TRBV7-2	TGTGCCAGCAGCCCACCCGGGAAGCAGCCCCAGCATTTT	CASSPPGKQPQHF
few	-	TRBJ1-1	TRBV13	TGTGCCAGCAGCCGCTCGGGGGAATCCACTGAAGCTTTCTTT	CASSRSGESTEAFF
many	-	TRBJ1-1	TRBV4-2	TGTGCCAGCAGCCAAGATCTCGCATTAGGTGGGAACACTGAAGCTTTCTTT	CASSQDLALGGNTEAFF